Shown below are 14 T cell receptor beta chains from a single sample sequenced in a study of OX40 agonist ivuxolimab in advanced cancers. The protocol was immunoSEQ multiplex PCR, while the TCRdb copy is restricted to in-frame clones and leaves out a portion. In the table there are under 80,000 clones, roughly 85% of which are singletons. The sequencing here drew on CD4+ or CD8+ T cells sorted from blood, taken in a trial of the OX40 agonist ivuxolimab. These receptors came from an adult with an advanced solid tumor such as melanoma, head and neck, liver or kidney cancer.

V and J are TRBV7-9 and TRBJ2-5; unclear D gene. Germline-derived CDR1 and CDR2 are SEHNR and FQNEAQ (reference sequence). The CDR3 loop spans 13 amino acids. The V and J ends lost 3 bases and 3 bases respectively, with 8 bases between them. This chain's CDR3 is CASSFRIEETQYF. Written as DNA, the CDR3 is TGTGCCAGCAGCTTTCGGATCGAAGAGACCCAGTACTTC.

J is TRBJ2-7 and V is TRBV9; the match to TRBD1 covers 8 bases. The CDR3 is 14 residues long. V shed 3 bases, J shed 2 bases, and the junction held 4 bases outside the gene matches. Germline-derived CDR1 and CDR2 are SGDLS and YYNGEE. DNA of the CDR3: TGTGCCAGCAGCGAGACAGGGGTTACCTACGAGCAGTACTTC. Protein: CASSETGVTYEQYF.

The V gene is TRBV7-9, the J gene TRBJ2-2; a weak D match, TRBD1 (5 bases). This CDR3 has 13 amino acids. The germline V and J ends were trimmed by 5 bases and 7 bases, with 11 bases remaining between them. Per the germline V gene, CDR1 is SEHNR and CDR2 is FQNEAQ (reference sequence). CDR3 DNA: TGTGCCAGCAGCCTAGACAGTTACGGGGAGCTGTTTTTT. It is translated as CASSLDSYGELFF.

The chain recombines TRBV11-2 with TRBJ2-7; D is unresolved. The length of the CDR3 is 13 residues. V gave up 0 bases and J gave up 6 bases, with 9 bases separating them. Germline CDR1 reads SGHAT; CDR2 reads FQNNGV. In DNA, the CDR3 is TGTGCCAGCAGCTTAGATCGGCGTGGCGAGCAGTACTTC. Protein product: CASSLDRRGEQYF.

Only one count was recorded for this clone. The chain recombines TRBV6-6 with TRBJ2-7, with D perhaps TRBD2 (6 bases). CDR3 length equals 15 residues. Germline V gene lookup returns CDR1 MNHNY and CDR2 SVGAGI (reference sequence). V gave up 6 bases and J gave up 1 base, with 16 bases separating them. CDR3 DNA: TGTGCCAGCAGACGCCTAGGCGGGGTGTCCTACGAGCAGTACTTC. Translation gives CASRRLGGVSYEQYF.

The V and J genes are TRBV10-2 and TRBJ2-1; D unresolved. The V and J ends lost 8 bases and 8 bases respectively, with 13 bases between them. CDR1 and CDR2 from the germline V gene are WSHSY and SAAADI. The CDR3 loop spans 12 amino acids. The CDR3 reads CASGNSADEQFF. The CDR3 nucleotides are TGCGCCAGCGGGAACAGCGCGGATGAGCAGTTCTTC.

The chain carries TRBV21-1 and TRBJ2-5; the table gives TRBD2 as D, unverified against the DNA. TRBV21-1 is designated a pseudogene. The length of the CDR3 is 15 residues. CDR3 DNA: TGTGCCAGCAGGGCACTAGCGGGAGTGACAGAGACCCAGTACTTC. It translates to CASRALAGVTETQYF.

The V gene is TRBV11-2, the J gene TRBJ1-6, with TRBD1 matching 8 bases. Unmatched junction bases numbered 15, after V lost 5 bases and J lost 9 bases. CDR1 is SGHAT and CDR2 is FQNNGV in the germline V gene. The CDR3 runs 17 residues. CDR3 nucleotide sequence: TGTGCCAGCAGCGGCGGGACAGGCCCCCGGGAAGGTTCACCCCTCCACTTT. Translation gives CASSGGTGPREGSPLHF.

The rearrangement links TRBV2 to TRBJ1-2; no clear D. CDR1 SNHLY and CDR2 FYNNEI come from the germline V gene. The CDR3 length is 12 residues. V lost 4 bases and J 6 bases, leaving 9 bases between the germline ends. CDR3 in amino acids: CASSGTGNGYTF. CDR3 in DNA: TGTGCCAGCAGTGGGACTGGGAATGGCTACACCTTC.

V and J are TRBV30 and TRBJ2-7, with D maybe TRBD1 (6 bases). CDR1 is GTSNPN and CDR2 is SVGIG in the germline V gene (reference sequence). The ends were cut back, 2 bases at V and 2 bases at J, with 10 bases in the middle. CDR3 size: 13 residues. In DNA, the CDR3 is TGTGCCTGGAGTCCCGGACAGACCTACGAGCAGTACTTC. Translation: CAWSPGQTYEQYF.

The chain is built from TRBV6-5 and TRBJ1-3; 8 bases align to TRBD1. Losses at the gene ends were 6 bases for V and 0 bases for J; bases not matched to a gene: 4. The CDR3 sequence is 15 residues long. Germline lookup yields CDR1 MNHEY and CDR2 SVGAGI. The CDR3 reads CASSGQGNSGNTIYF. The CDR3 coding sequence is TGTGCCAGCAGCGGACAGGGTAACTCTGGAAACACCATATATTTT.

J is TRBJ1-5 and V is TRBV6-6, with D tentatively TRBD1 (6 bases). V was clipped by 5 bases and J by 0 bases, with 14 bases between them. Germline assignment: CDR1 MNHNY and CDR2 SVGAGI (reference sequence). This CDR3 region has 16 residues. CDR3: CASSQTGLNSNQPQHF. The CDR3 nucleotides are TGTGCCAGCAGTCAAACAGGGCTAAATAGCAATCAGCCCCAGCATTTT.

The chain combines TRBV13 with TRBJ2-1; 7 bases map to TRBD2. V shed 5 bases, J shed 7 bases, and the junction held 11 bases outside the gene matches. In germline, CDR1 is PRHDT, CDR2 FYEKMQ (reference sequence). There are 15 residues in the CDR3. CDR3 loop: CASSPLAGVGNEQFF. Written as DNA, the CDR3 is TGTGCCAGCAGCCCCCTTGCGGGAGTAGGGAATGAGCAGTTCTTC.

The gene calls are TRBV5-4 and TRBJ2-2, with a weak D call TRBD2 (5 bases). Germline V gives CDR1 SGHNT, CDR2 YYREEE (reference sequence). Trimming removed 0 bases at V and 7 bases at J, with 19 bases between. This CDR3 region has 17 residues. The DNA of the CDR3 is TGTGCCAGCAGCTTGGCCGCGGGCTATATCGGGGACGGGGAGCTGTTTTTT. Amino acids: CASSLAAGYIGDGELFF.